The 4 T cell receptor beta chains below were found in one sample sequenced in a study of CD8+ T cells in alopecia areata. cDNA serving as the sequencing template came from extracted, reverse transcribed RNA. Data came from immunoSEQ multiplex PCR; TCRdb stores just in-frame clones and leaves some out. The table includes hundreds of thousands of clones, approximately 61% detected once. Specimen: CD4+ T cells sorted from blood, collected at week 0. The receptors come from a human donor with alopecia areata.

The rearrangement links TRBV25-1 to TRBJ1-2; D might be TRBD1 (6 bases). CDR3 length: 14 amino acids. The V end lost 2 bases, the J end lost 7 bases, and 14 bases lay between the germline ends. Germline V lookup: CDR1 MGHDK, CDR2 SYGVNS. DNA of the CDR3: TGTGCCAGCAGTGAAGATGGGGGCGCGGGTGGCTACACCTTC. It yields the protein CASSEDGGAGGYTF.

The chain employs TRBV7-8 and TRBJ2-1, with D unclear. The V gene lost 5 bases and the J gene lost 0 bases, with 11 bases spanning the gap. This CDR3 spans 15 amino acids. Germline CDR1 reads SGHVS; CDR2 reads FQNEAQ. Here the CDR3 reads CASSHTKRSYNEQFF. CDR3 DNA sequence: TGTGCCAGCAGCCACACTAAACGCTCCTACAATGAGCAGTTCTTC.

The chain combines TRBV5-1 with TRBJ2-1; D is uncertain. Looked up from germline, CDR1 is SGHRS and CDR2 is YFSETQ. Trimming stripped 5 bases from V and 1 base from J, with 10 bases between. CDR3 length equals 14 residues. CDR3 nucleotides: TGCGCCAGCAGGCTGACTCCTTCCTACAATGAGCAGTTCTTC. It specifies CASRLTPSYNEQFF.

This chain links TRBV27 with TRBJ1-6; no definite D call. CDR1 and CDR2 from the germline V gene are MNHEY and SMNVEV (reference sequence). The CDR3 has 15 amino acids. Trimming cost V 5 bases and J 0 bases, with 8 bases left between them. The CDR3 spells CASSRASSYNSPLHF. CDR3 DNA: TGTGCCAGCAGTCGGGCAAGCTCCTATAATTCACCCCTCCACTTT.